A single sample gave rise to the 20 T cell receptor beta chains below, sequenced in a study of cytomegalovirus exposure and HLA in healthy donors. In the PCR, 60 Vbeta and 13 Jbeta primers were used. The repertoire was sequenced with immunoSEQ multiplex PCR; TCRdb's copy has only in-frame clones and lacks some. The table shows about 180,000 clones, with about 82% occurring only once. The sequencing sample was made of PBMCs. These receptors came from a man aged 18 to 35 in good health and CMV-seronegative.

This chain links TRBV6-1 with TRBJ1-4; 8 positions agree with TRBD1. The CDR3 contains 15 residues. Germline V gene data show CDR1 as MNHNS and CDR2 as SASEGT. The V segment lost 5 bases and the J segment 6 bases; nucleotides outside the gene matches: 8. CDR3 sequence (DNA): TGTGCCAGCAGTTCCCGGACAGGGACGGATGAAAAACTGTTTTTT. Translation gives CASSSRTGTDEKLFF.

The DNA for the CDR3 is TGTGCCATCAGTGAGTCGAGCCCACGAACAGGGGGCCAATATAGCAATCAGCCCCAGCATTTT. It is translated as CAISESSPRTGGQYSNQPQHF. The J gene is TRBJ1-5, the V gene TRBV10-3; 9 bases match TRBD1. Germline CDR1 reads ENHRY; CDR2 reads SYGVKD. This CDR3 spans 21 amino acids. The ends lost 0 bases at V and 0 bases at J; junction bases unmatched: 15.

The V and J genes are TRBV11-3 and TRBJ2-5, with D possibly TRBD2 on 6 matching bases. Trimming cost V 5 bases and J 5 bases, with 12 bases left between them. The CDR3 runs 13 residues. Per germline, CDR1 SGHNT and CDR2 YENEEA. CDR3 DNA: TGTGCCAGCAGCCCCGCGGGGATGGAGACCCAGTACTTC. This gives the protein CASSPAGMETQYF.

The V call is TRBV5-6, the J call TRBJ2-6; D possibly corresponds to TRBD1 (6 bases). V lost 2 bases to trimming and J lost 2 bases, with 11 bases between them. CDR1 is SGHDT and CDR2 is YYEEEE in the germline V gene. This CDR3 comprises 16 residues. CDR3 bases: TGTGCCAGCAGCTTTCACCGACAGGCTGGGGCCAACGTCCTGACTTTC. Its translation is CASSFHRQAGANVLTF.

The V and J genes are TRBV7-9 and TRBJ2-7, with TRBD2 identical over 7 bases. Germline V lookup: CDR1 SEHNR, CDR2 FQNEAQ (reference sequence). This CDR3 region has 15 residues. J was trimmed by 4 bases and V by 5 bases; bases with no gene match: 11. The CDR3 region is CASSAPGGSGYEQYF. As DNA, the CDR3 is TGTGCCAGCAGCGCCCCGGGAGGATCGGGATACGAGCAGTACTTC.

The V and J genes are TRBV13 and TRBJ1-4, with D perhaps matching TRBD1 (5 bases). This CDR3 region has 15 residues. Trimming cost V 4 bases and J 8 bases, with 17 bases left between them. Germline CDR1 is PRHDT and CDR2 is FYEKMQ (reference sequence). CDR3 protein: CASSSRREVEEKLFF. The CDR3, as DNA: TGTGCCAGCAGCTCCCGCAGGGAAGTTGAGGAAAAACTGTTTTTT.

This chain uses TRBV28 with TRBJ2-2; 7 bases map to TRBD1. Germline assignment: CDR1 MDHEN and CDR2 SYDVKM. J gave up 2 bases and V 6 bases, and 9 bases lay outside the gene matches. CDR3 size: 16 residues. This CDR3 reads CASSSPGGGNTGELFF. DNA of the CDR3: TGTGCCAGCAGCTCACCAGGGGGTGGTAACACCGGGGAGCTGTTTTTT.

This clone was detected only a few times. The CDR3 loop is CASSLARGIQADTQYF. Here the CDR3 DNA reads TGTGCCAGCAGCTTAGCACGGGGGATACAGGCAGATACGCAGTATTTT. This chain joins TRBV13 and TRBJ2-3; possible D gene TRBD2, 6 bases. Germline assignment: CDR1 PRHDT and CDR2 FYEKMQ (reference sequence). Trimming shortened V by 1 base and J by 4 bases, and 15 bases separated the two germline ends. This CDR3 is 16 amino acids long.

Turning to this clone: Other DNA variants within this sample encode the same CDR3. The chain employs TRBV29-1 and TRBJ2-5; 9 bases align to TRBD2. The J call may be mistaken, given a closer DNA end match to TRBJ2-7. The CDR3 spans 14 residues. CDR1 is SQVTM, CDR2 ANQGSEA, per germline. The CDR3 spells CSVEDGAGGYEQYF. The DNA of the CDR3 is TGCAGCGTTGAAGATGGGGCGGGGGGGTACGAGCAGTACTTC.

This clone was counted once. The rearrangement joins TRBV5-5 to TRBJ2-7, with 9 bases that match TRBD1. Germline loops: CDR1 SGHKS, CDR2 YYEKEE (reference sequence). The ends lost 0 bases at V and 3 bases at J; junction bases unmatched: 10. The CDR3 spans 17 residues. The CDR3 loop reads CASSLVPAGTGFYEQYF. The CDR3 DNA reads as TGTGCCAGCAGCTTGGTCCCTGCCGGGACAGGGTTCTACGAGCAGTACTTC.

The chain is built from TRBV11-3 and TRBJ2-1, with TRBD1 matching over 11 bases. Trimming cost V 5 bases and J 2 bases; bases outside gene matches: 2. Germline assignment: CDR1 SGHNT and CDR2 YENEEA. This CDR3 has 15 residues. CDR3 region: CASSLGQGAYNEQFF. CDR3 nucleotide sequence: TGTGCCAGCAGCCTGGGACAGGGGGCCTACAATGAGCAGTTCTTC.

This chain joins TRBV6-5 and TRBJ2-2; weak D call: TRBD2 (5 bases). The CDR3 length is 11 residues. V lost 9 bases to trimming and J lost 6 bases, with 8 bases between them. CDR1 is MNHEY and CDR2 is SVGAGI in the germline V gene. The CDR3 DNA reads as TGTGCCAGTCGAGGGTCCGGGGAGCTGTTTTTT. The encoded protein is CASRGSGELFF.

The rearrangement uses TRBV9 and TRBJ1-2; 9 bases fit TRBD1. CDR3 length: 14 amino acids. Trimming at V came to 2 bases and at J to 4 bases, leaving 3 bases not matched to a gene. Looked up from germline, CDR1 is SGDLS and CDR2 is YYNGEE. The chain's CDR3 is CASSVGQGTYGYTF. The CDR3 DNA reads as TGTGCCAGCAGCGTGGGACAGGGAACCTATGGCTACACCTTC.

This chain uses TRBV2 with TRBJ1-5, with a possible D match to TRBD1 (6 bases). V was shortened by 7 bases and J by 0 bases, with 10 bases between the two germline ends. Per germline, CDR1 SNHLY and CDR2 FYNNEI. The CDR3 has 14 amino acids. CDR3 in DNA: TGTGCCAGCATAGGGGACAATAGCAATCAGCCCCAGCATTTT. This encodes CASIGDNSNQPQHF.

The J gene is TRBJ2-7, the V gene TRBV27, with 10 positions matching TRBD1. J lost 2 bases, V lost 5 bases, and 6 bases had no gene match. The CDR3 is 15 amino acids. CDR1 MNHEY and CDR2 SMNVEV come from the germline V gene (reference sequence). CDR3 loop: CASSAGTGETYEQYF. In DNA form, the CDR3 reads TGTGCCAGCAGTGCAGGGACAGGGGAGACCTACGAGCAGTACTTC.

The rearrangement joins TRBV27 to TRBJ1-5; TRBD1 agrees at 11 bases. The CDR3 has 16 amino acids. Per the germline V gene, CDR1 is MNHEY and CDR2 is SMNVEV (reference sequence). V shed 6 bases and J 6 bases; nucleotides not matched to a gene: 10. The CDR3 protein is CASRPTGQGAGQPQHF. The CDR3 DNA follows: TGTGCCAGCAGGCCAACCGGACAGGGGGCGGGTCAGCCCCAGCATTTT.

The chain employs TRBV9 and TRBJ1-5; D might be TRBD1 (5 bases). V lost 4 bases and J 2 bases, leaving 16 bases between the germline ends. The CDR3 spans 16 residues. Germline V lookup: CDR1 SGDLS, CDR2 YYNGEE. CDR3: CASSPGGGGRNQPQHF. In DNA, the CDR3 is TGTGCCAGCAGCCCGGGGGGGGGAGGTCGCAATCAGCCCCAGCATTTT. Looking up the rest from reference TRBV9 and TRBJ1-5 gives the full variable domain: DSGVTQTPKHLITATGQRVTLRCSPRSGDLSVYWYQQSLDQGLQFLIQYYNGEERAKGNILERFSAQQFPDLHSELNLSSLELGDSALYFCASSPGGGGRNQPQHFGDGTRLSIL.

V is TRBV28 and J is TRBJ1-1, with TRBD1 identical over 8 bases. This CDR3 has 14 residues. Trimming cost V 2 bases and J 2 bases; bases outside gene matches: 1. Germline assignment: CDR1 MDHEN and CDR2 SYDVKM. CDR3 sequence (DNA): TGTGCCAGCAGTTTACAGGGGGCAAACACTGAAGCTTTCTTT. It encodes CASSLQGANTEAFF.

Notes on this clone: Different DNA sequences within this sample yield the same CDR3. V gene TRBV5-1 combines with J gene TRBJ2-7; 8 bases match TRBD1. Unmatched junction bases numbered 0, after V lost 0 bases and J lost 1 base. The CDR3 loop spans 14 amino acids. Germline assignment: CDR1 SGHRS and CDR2 YFSETQ. The CDR3 sequence is CASSLGQGSYEQYF. The CDR3 region has the DNA TGCGCCAGCAGCTTGGGACAGGGGTCCTACGAGCAGTACTTC.

This rearrangement joins TRBV6-5 to TRBJ1-3, with no clear D. The CDR3 sequence is 15 residues long. Germline assignment: CDR1 MNHEY and CDR2 SVGAGI. The V end lost 4 bases, the J end lost 3 bases, and 13 bases lay between the germline ends. In nucleotides, the CDR3 is TGTGCCAGCAGTTCAACGCGGCAGCTTGGAAACACCATATATTTT. Amino acids: CASSSTRQLGNTIYF.